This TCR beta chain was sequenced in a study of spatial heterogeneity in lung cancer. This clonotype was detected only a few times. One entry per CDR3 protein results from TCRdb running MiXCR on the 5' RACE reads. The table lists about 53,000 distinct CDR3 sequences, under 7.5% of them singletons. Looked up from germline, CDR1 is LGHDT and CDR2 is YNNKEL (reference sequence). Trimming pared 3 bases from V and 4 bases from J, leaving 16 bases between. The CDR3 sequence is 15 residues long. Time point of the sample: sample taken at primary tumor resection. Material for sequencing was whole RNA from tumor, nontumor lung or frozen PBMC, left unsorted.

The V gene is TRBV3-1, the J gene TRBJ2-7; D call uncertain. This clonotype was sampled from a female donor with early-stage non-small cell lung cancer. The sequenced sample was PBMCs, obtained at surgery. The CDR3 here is CASSHGPPRAYEQYF. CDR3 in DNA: TGTGCCAGCAGCCACGGGCCCCCAAGGGCGTACGAGCAGTACTTC.